This T cell receptor beta chain was found in a study of beta chain features in type 1 diabetes (dated by TCRdb to the late 2010s). Regarding the complete study: No differences in mean age, gender distribution, total cell number or subset yield were found between patients and healthy donors. A total of some 100,000,000 sorted cells were examined across all samples, and a strong correlation was observed between cell number per subset and RNA yield. In the study, recently diagnosed type 1 diabetes patients and matched healthy donors were compared on the TCRB repertoires of their sorted circulating CD4+ T cell subsets. Whereas all 30 or so donors provided naive and central memory subsets, regulatory and stem cell-like memory subsets were isolated from just 8 patients and roughly 8 healthy donors.

All of the isolated RNA was reverse transcribed with the High Capacity cDNA Reverse Transcription Kit, so expressed TCRB transcripts were sequenced. Deep immunoSEQ sequencing was applied to naive, central memory and regulatory T cell samples, giving an average of roughly 3.5 million total reads per sample. Sorted cells were lysed in RLT buffer and RNA was extracted with DNase-treated RNeasy Micro or Mini kits, depending on cell number. To prevent cross-contamination, each cell subset was processed individually, whereas patient and healthy donor samples were processed jointly. TCRB sequences were amplified from cDNA with the immunoSEQ multiplex PCR, producing 87-bp fragments spanning the CDR3 region. Sequencing of the amplicons was done on the Illumina HiSeq platform. From the authors' description of their analysis: PCR bias was corrected computationally using synthetic template baselines, and reads within Hamming distance 2 were collapsed, with unmergeable singletons discarded. Reads were aligned against IMGT to assign V, D and J genes, CDR3 length and insertions or deletions at six rearrangement sites. Within each subset, clonotype counts were normalized to sorted cell number, and only after that were true diversity and Gini coefficients computed with the tcR R package. The overlap coefficient, calculated on TCRB nucleotide sequences, was used to quantify repertoire sharing. As a proxy for the pre-selection repertoire, out-of-frame TCRB sequences from naive cells were analyzed. Imported from immuneACCESS, the table was reduced by TCRdb to in-frame sequences with V and J called. These copies leave out some clones; in studies compared against another copy, an unresolved V gene accounts for under half, and the cause of the remainder is not known. V, J and clone size are taken as reported in that table, and D and trimming were inferred from the DNA itself. This sample is represented by roughly 610,000 clones; 15% of them were singletons. The biggest ten clones account for about 0.086% of the sample.

For this chain, trimming is 4 bases at the V end and 4 bases at the J end, and the number of junction bases without a gene match is 6. From the germline V gene, CDR1 is MNHEY and CDR2 is SVGAGI. The CDR3 runs 15 residues from the cysteine to the phenylalanine. Only the CDR3 DNA is retained, 45 bases long and in frame from the first base. This clone has a handful of counts. Its recognized antigen is unknown. Base-call qualities are not available, and no considerably larger clone is one nucleotide away. Other DNA variants within this sample encode the same CDR3. Each donor gave one peripheral blood draw, about 110 mL on average, collected into heparinised tubes. A BD FACSAria II and a panel including CD45RO, CCR7, CD25, CD127, CD95 and CD27 were used to sort naive, central memory, regulatory and stem cell-like memory CD4+ T cells. Every sorted population had a purity above 95%. PBMCs were isolated immediately by Lymphoprep density gradient centrifugation and stained directly without culture. To minimize batch effects, samples were stained and sorted in pairs, one healthy donor with one patient per experiment.

General findings and caveats noted by the study authors: The naive, central memory and regulatory TCRB repertoires appeared to resemble one another more closely among patients than among healthy donors. In all four CD4+ subsets, TCRB CDR3 length was moderately but significantly shorter in type 1 diabetes patients. Only small numbers of individuals were included in the HLA sub-analyses, which left unresolved whether HLA type had any influence on TCRB rearrangement. Shorter templates might have been favored by PCR, but patient and control samples were amplified and corrected together, so both groups would have been affected equally by any skew. At VDJ recombination sites, type 1 diabetes patients had fewer insertions and more deleted nucleotides, which implies abnormalities in thymic rearrangement. Sequencing cDNA rather than genomic DNA could over-represent highly expressing activated cells, although activation and CD3 levels did not differ between groups.

Sequencing input: naive CD4+ T cells from blood. The cell subset or site tag for this specimen amounts to: true naive CD4+ T cells. The TCR sequence derives from a man aged 18-30 years in good health. The chain joins TRBV6-5 to TRBJ2-7, with 11 junctional bases fitting TRBD2. The sequence in DNA is TGTGCCAGCAGTTCAACCGGGACTAGCGGATACGAGCAGTACTTC. This encodes CASSSTGTSGYEQYF.